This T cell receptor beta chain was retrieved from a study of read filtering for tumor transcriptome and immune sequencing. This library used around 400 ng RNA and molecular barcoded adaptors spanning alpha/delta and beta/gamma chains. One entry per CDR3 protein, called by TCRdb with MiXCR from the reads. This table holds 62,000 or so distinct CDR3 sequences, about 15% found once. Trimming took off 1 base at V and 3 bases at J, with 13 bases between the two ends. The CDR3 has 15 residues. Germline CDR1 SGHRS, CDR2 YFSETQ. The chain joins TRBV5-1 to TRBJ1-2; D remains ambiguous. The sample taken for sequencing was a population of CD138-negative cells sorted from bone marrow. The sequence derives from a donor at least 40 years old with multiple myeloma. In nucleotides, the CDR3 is TGCGCCAGCAGCTTGACCCCCCAGGCTCACTATGGCTACACCTTC. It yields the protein CASSLTPQAHYGYTF.